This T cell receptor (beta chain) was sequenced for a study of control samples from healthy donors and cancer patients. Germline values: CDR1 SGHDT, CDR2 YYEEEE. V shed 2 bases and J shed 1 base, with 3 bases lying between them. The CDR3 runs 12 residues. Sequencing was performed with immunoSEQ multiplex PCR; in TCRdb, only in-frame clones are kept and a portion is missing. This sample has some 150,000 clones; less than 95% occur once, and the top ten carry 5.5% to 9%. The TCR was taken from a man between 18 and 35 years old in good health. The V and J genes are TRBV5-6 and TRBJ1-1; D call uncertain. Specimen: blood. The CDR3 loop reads CASSLQNTEAFF. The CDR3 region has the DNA TGTGCCAGCAGCTTACAGAACACTGAAGCTTTCTTT.